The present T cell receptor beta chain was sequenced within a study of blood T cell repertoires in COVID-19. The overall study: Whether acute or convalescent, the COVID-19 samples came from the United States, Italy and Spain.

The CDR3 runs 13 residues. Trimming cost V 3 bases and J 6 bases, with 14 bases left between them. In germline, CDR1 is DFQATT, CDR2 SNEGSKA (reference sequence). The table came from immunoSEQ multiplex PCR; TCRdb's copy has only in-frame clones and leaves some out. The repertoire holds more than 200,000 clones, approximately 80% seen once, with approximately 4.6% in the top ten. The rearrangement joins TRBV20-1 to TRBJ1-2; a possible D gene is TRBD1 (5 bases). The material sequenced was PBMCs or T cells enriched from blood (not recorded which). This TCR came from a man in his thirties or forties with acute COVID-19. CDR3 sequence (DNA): TGCAGTGCTAGTGTCGGGGGAGGCAATGGCTACACCTTC. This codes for CSASVGGGNGYTF.